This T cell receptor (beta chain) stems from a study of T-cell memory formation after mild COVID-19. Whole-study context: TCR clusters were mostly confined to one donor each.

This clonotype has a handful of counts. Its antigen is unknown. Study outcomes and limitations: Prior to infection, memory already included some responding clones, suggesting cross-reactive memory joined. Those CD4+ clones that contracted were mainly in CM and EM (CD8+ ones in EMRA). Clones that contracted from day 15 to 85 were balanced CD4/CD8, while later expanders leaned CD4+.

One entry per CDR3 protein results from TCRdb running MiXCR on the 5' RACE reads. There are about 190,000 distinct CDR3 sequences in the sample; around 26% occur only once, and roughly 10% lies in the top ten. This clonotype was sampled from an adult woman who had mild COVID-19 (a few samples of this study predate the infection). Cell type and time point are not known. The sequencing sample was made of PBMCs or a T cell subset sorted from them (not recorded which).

This CDR3 is CSVSRMTQPQHF. The CDR3 DNA follows: TGCAGTGTTTCCAGGATGACTCAGCCCCAGCATTTT. The rearrangement uses TRBV20-1 and TRBJ1-5; no firm D call. The CDR3 contains 12 residues. V dropped 7 bases and J dropped 6 bases, with 13 bases sitting between them. Germline V gene sequence: CDR1 DFQATT, CDR2 SNEGSKA (reference sequence).